Below, 20 T cell receptor beta chains from the same sample are listed, as sequenced in a study of neurological immune-mediated disorders. TCRdb itself ran the 5' RACE reads through MiXCR, one entry per CDR3 protein. This sample has roughly 48,000 distinct CDR3 sequences, with about an eighth found just once. Time point reported: longitudinal time-point 2. Sequenced material: PBMCs. The source is a male donor with HTLV-1-associated myelopathy (HAM/TSP).

This clonotype was recorded at least ten times. The gene calls are TRBV3-1 and TRBJ1-3; D gene ambiguous. V lost 8 bases and J 2 bases, leaving 10 bases between the germline ends. This CDR3 region has 13 residues. Germline CDR1 and CDR2: LGHDT and YNNKEL (reference sequence). The CDR3 nucleotides read TGTGCCAGCCACGGGGTTGCTGGAAACACCATATATTTT. Protein sequence: CASHGVAGNTIYF.

This clonotype was counted only a few times. This chain joins TRBV25-1 and TRBJ2-2; 8 nucleotides align to TRBD2. The ends lost 5 bases at V and 7 bases at J; junction bases unmatched: 12. Germline V gene sequence: CDR1 MGHDK, CDR2 SYGVNS. The CDR3 sequence is 16 residues long. The CDR3 DNA follows: TGTGCCAGCAGTCACGCCGGGACTAGTGTAAGCGGGGAGCTGTTTTTT. Protein: CASSHAGTSVSGELFF.

This clonotype occurred a few times. V and J are TRBV20-1 and TRBJ2-7; TRBD2 aligns across 10 bases. The CDR3 contains 13 residues. Germline V lookup: CDR1 DFQATT, CDR2 SNEGSKA (reference sequence). With V trimmed by 2 bases and J by 4 bases, 2 bases remained unmatched. CDR3 in amino acids: CSARPLAGYEQYF. Written as DNA, the CDR3 is TGCAGTGCTAGACCACTAGCGGGGTACGAGCAGTACTTC.

This clonotype has ten or more counts. The chain combines TRBV29-1 with TRBJ2-7; 9 nucleotides line up with TRBD2. The CDR3 contains 16 residues. Trimming took 1 base from V and 3 from J; bases not matched to a gene: 10. Germline V lookup: CDR1 SQVTM, CDR2 ANQGSEA. CDR3 region: CSVEGLAGSLFYEQYF. The DNA of the CDR3 is TGCAGCGTTGAAGGCCTAGCGGGGTCACTATTCTACGAGCAGTACTTC.

This clonotype was detected ten times or more. Here the CDR3 reads CSASPGMKAFF. The DNA for the CDR3 is TGCAGTGCTTCACCGGGGATGAAAGCTTTCTTT. The gene calls are TRBV20-1 and TRBJ1-1; D is unclear. Trimming cost V 5 bases and J 9 bases, with 13 bases left between them. The CDR3 contains 11 residues. CDR1 is DFQATT and CDR2 is SNEGSKA in the germline V gene (reference sequence).

This clonotype was seen ten or more times. This rearrangement joins TRBV10-3 to TRBJ1-5, with D tentatively TRBD1 (5 bases). The V and J ends lost 10 bases and 0 bases respectively, with 7 bases between them. The germline CDR1 and CDR2 sequences are ENHRY and SYGVKD. CDR3 length: 12 residues. CDR3 sequence reads: CATRDSNQPQHF. DNA for the CDR3: TGTGCCACCAGGGATAGCAATCAGCCCCAGCATTTT.

This clonotype was counted ten times or more. The genes are TRBV5-1 and TRBJ2-7; TRBD1 or TRBD2 may be the D gene (5 bases each). The V gene lost 7 bases and the J gene lost 6 bases, with 23 bases spanning the gap. Germline loops: CDR1 SGHRS, CDR2 YFSETQ. The CDR3 extends over 15 amino acids. CDR3 loop: CASSTLGHGLSEQYF. The CDR3 region has the DNA TGCGCCAGCTCCACCCTTGGACACGGACTTTCCGAGCAGTACTTC.

This clonotype was observed many times. The CDR3 reads CASSLDQGADGYTF. The CDR3 DNA follows: TGCGCCAGCAGCTTGGACCAGGGAGCGGATGGCTACACCTTC. The chain couples TRBV5-1 to TRBJ1-2; TRBD1 is a possible D gene (5 bases). The CDR3 contains 14 residues. Germline loops: CDR1 SGHRS, CDR2 YFSETQ. Trimming removed 0 bases at V and 6 bases at J, with 12 bases between. Combining the CDR3 with reference TRBV5-1 and TRBJ1-2 gives the whole variable domain KAGVTQTPRYLIKTRGQQVTLSCSPISGHRSVSWYQQTPGQGLQFLFEYFSETQRNKGNFPGRFSGRQFSNSRSEMNVSTLELGDSALYLCASSLDQGADGYTFGSGTRLTVV.

This clonotype was seen ten or more times. The CDR3 sequence: CASSPSAFSEQYF. In nucleotides, the CDR3 is TGTGCCAGCAGCCCGTCGGCCTTTAGCGAGCAGTACTTC. The chain links TRBV4-2 to TRBJ2-7; the D is unclear. The CDR3 spans 13 residues. V was trimmed by 4 bases and J by 6 bases, leaving 13 bases between them. Germline CDR1 reads LGHNA; CDR2 reads YNFKEQ.

The CDR3 here is CASSPQGVSYEQYF. As DNA, the CDR3 is TGTGCCAGCAGTCCACAGGGGGTCTCCTACGAGCAGTACTTC. V and J are TRBV12-3 or TRBV12-4 and TRBJ2-7; 8 nucleotides agree with TRBD1. Losses at the gene ends were 5 bases for V and 0 bases for J; bases not matched to a gene: 3. This CDR3 comprises 14 residues.

This clonotype was seen many times. This rearrangement joins TRBV5-1 to TRBJ1-4, with D perhaps matching TRBD1 (5 bases). The CDR3 sequence is 14 residues long. Germline V gene data show CDR1 as SGHRS and CDR2 as YFSETQ. V was cut by 1 base and J by 8 bases, with 12 bases left in between. DNA of the CDR3: TGCGCCAGCAGCTTGCTACCGGGGGACGAAAAACTGTTTTTT. Translated, it gives CASSLLPGDEKLFF.

This clonotype appeared many times. The genes are TRBV20-1 and TRBJ2-7, with D possibly TRBD1 on 5 matching bases. CDR1 and CDR2 (germline): DFQATT, SNEGSKA (reference sequence). V shed 6 bases and J shed 2 bases, with 14 bases lying between them. CDR3 size: 13 residues. Here the CDR3 reads CSARSIQAYEQYF. The CDR3 DNA is TGCAGTGCCAGATCCATACAGGCCTACGAGCAGTACTTC.

This clonotype has ten or more counts. The chain links TRBV20-1 to TRBJ1-5; D may be TRBD1 (5 bases). The CDR3 totals 13 residues. Trimming took 6 bases from V and 6 from J, leaving 15 bases between them. Germline V gene data show CDR1 as DFQATT and CDR2 as SNEGSKA (reference sequence). CDR3 protein: CSAAQGEAQPQHF. The CDR3 DNA is TGCAGTGCCGCCCAGGGTGAGGCTCAGCCCCAGCATTTT.

Ten or more counts support this clonotype. The V call is TRBV7-2, the J call TRBJ2-1, with D unclear. The CDR3 spans 15 residues. Trimming took off 5 bases at V and 8 bases at J, with 19 bases between the two ends. Germline-derived CDR1 and CDR2 are SGHTA and FQGNSA. The CDR3 loop reads CASSPPRRPRDEQFF. CDR3 DNA sequence: TGTGCCAGCAGCCCCCCCCGGAGACCACGGGATGAGCAGTTCTTC.

This clonotype was recorded at least ten times. V gene TRBV7-2 combines with J gene TRBJ2-1, with 9 bases aligning to TRBD2. The CDR3 totals 18 residues. Looked up from germline, CDR1 is SGHTA and CDR2 is FQGNSA. The J segment lost 4 bases and the V segment lost 1 base, leaving 11 bases of the junction unmatched. The DNA for the CDR3 is TGTGCCAGCAGCTTAGTTAGCGGGGGAACAACAAAATACAATGAGCAGTTCTTC. The encoded protein is CASSLVSGGTTKYNEQFF. The whole variable domain, remainder taken from reference TRBV7-2 and TRBJ2-1, is GAGVSQSPSNKVTEKGKDVELRCDPISGHTALYWYRQSLGQGLEFLIYFQGNSAPDKSGLPSDRFSAERTGGSVSTLTIQRTQQEDSAVYLCASSLVSGGTTKYNEQFFGPGTRLTVL.

The table lists this clonotype with many counts. V and J are TRBV7-2 and TRBJ1-6; 11 bases are shared with TRBD1. CDR1 SGHTA and CDR2 FQGNSA come from the germline V gene. V was clipped by 3 bases and J by 10 bases; unmatched bases: 5. The CDR3 runs 15 residues. Here the CDR3 reads CASSFGQGAISPLHF. The CDR3 DNA sequence: TGTGCCAGCAGCTTCGGACAGGGGGCAATATCACCCCTCCACTTT.

This clonotype was seen at least ten times. The chain is built from TRBV5-1 and TRBJ2-1; D uncertain. CDR3 length equals 13 residues. The V gene's germline CDR1 is SGHRS and CDR2 YFSETQ. Trimming took 4 bases from V and 5 from J, leaving 10 bases between them. For the CDR3, the DNA is TGCGCCAGCAGCAGGATTCTAAACAATGAGCAGTTCTTC. Protein sequence: CASSRILNNEQFF.

This clonotype occurred many times. The rearrangement links TRBV6-5 to TRBJ2-7, with 10 bases identical to TRBD1. Germline V CDR1 and CDR2: MNHEY, SVGAGI. CDR3 length: 14 amino acids. The V segment lost 6 bases and the J segment 3 bases; nucleotides outside the gene matches: 5. Written as DNA, the CDR3 is TGTGCCAGCAGCAACCGGGACAGGGGCTACGAGCAGTACTTC. Amino acid sequence: CASSNRDRGYEQYF.

The chain links TRBV6-1 to TRBJ2-1, with 7 bases identical to TRBD2. The CDR3 covers 12 residues. The ends lost 11 bases at V and 4 bases at J; junction bases unmatched: 5. Germline values: CDR1 MNHNS, CDR2 SASEGT. CDR3 coding DNA: TGTGCCTCCGCGGGGGAATACAATGAGCAGTTCTTC. Translating gives CASAGEYNEQFF.

This clonotype was detected many times. The chain carries TRBV3-1 and TRBJ2-1; no definite D call. In germline, CDR1 is LGHDT, CDR2 YNNKEL (reference sequence). The CDR3 consists of 13 residues. Trimming removed 1 base at V and 7 bases at J, with 8 bases between. CDR3 DNA: TGTGCCAGCAGCCAAGCTTCTCGAAATGAGCAGTTCTTC. It codes for CASSQASRNEQFF.